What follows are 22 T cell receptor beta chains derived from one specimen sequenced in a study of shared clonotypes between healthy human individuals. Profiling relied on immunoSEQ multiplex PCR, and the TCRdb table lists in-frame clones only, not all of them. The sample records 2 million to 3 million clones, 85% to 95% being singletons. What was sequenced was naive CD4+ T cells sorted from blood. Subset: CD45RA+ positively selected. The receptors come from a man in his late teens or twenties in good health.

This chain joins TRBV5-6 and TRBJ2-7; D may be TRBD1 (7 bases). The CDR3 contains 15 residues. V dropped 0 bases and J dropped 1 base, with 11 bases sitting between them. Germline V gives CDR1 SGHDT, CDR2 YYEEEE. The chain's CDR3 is CASSLARGASYEQYF. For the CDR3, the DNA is TGTGCCAGCAGCTTGGCCAGGGGGGCTTCCTACGAGCAGTACTTC.

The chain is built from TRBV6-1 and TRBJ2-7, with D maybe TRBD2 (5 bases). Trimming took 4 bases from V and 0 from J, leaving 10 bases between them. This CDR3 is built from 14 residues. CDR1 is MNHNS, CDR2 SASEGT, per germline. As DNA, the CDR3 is TGTGCCAGCAGTGGAAGGACTTTCTCCTACGAGCAGTACTTC. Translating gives CASSGRTFSYEQYF.

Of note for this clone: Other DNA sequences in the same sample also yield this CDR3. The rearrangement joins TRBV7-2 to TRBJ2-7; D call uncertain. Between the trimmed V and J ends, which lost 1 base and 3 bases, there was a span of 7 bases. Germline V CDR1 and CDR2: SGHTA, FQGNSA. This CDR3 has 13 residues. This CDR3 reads CASSLVSSYEQYF. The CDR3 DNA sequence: TGTGCCAGCAGCTTAGTTTCCAGCTACGAGCAGTACTTC.

CDR3 in DNA: TGTGCCAGCAGCTTGACTAGCGGGGGGGCCGCAGATACGCAGTATTTT. Its protein product is CASSLTSGGAADTQYF. The rearrangement links TRBV5-4 to TRBJ2-3; TRBD2 aligns across 13 bases. The CDR3 contains 16 residues. Germline CDR1 and CDR2: SGHNT and YYREEE (reference sequence). J lost 4 bases, V lost 1 base, and 3 bases had no gene match.

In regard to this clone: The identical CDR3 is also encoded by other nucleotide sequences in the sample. DNA of the CDR3: TGTGCCAGCGGGGGTTCACCCCTCCACTTT. Its translation is CASGGSPLHF. This rearrangement joins TRBV7-9 to TRBJ1-6; TRBD1 might be the D (5 bases). Germline V gene data show CDR1 as SEHNR and CDR2 as FQNEAQ (reference sequence). Trimming left V 8 bases short and J 9 bases short, with 5 bases between. The CDR3 covers 10 residues.

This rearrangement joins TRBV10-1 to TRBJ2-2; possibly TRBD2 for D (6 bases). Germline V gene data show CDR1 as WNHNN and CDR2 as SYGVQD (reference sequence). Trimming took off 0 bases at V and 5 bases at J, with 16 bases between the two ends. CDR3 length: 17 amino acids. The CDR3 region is CASSESNGIGRTGELFF. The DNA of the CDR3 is TGCGCCAGCAGTGAGTCAAACGGGATCGGGAGAACCGGGGAGCTGTTTTTT.

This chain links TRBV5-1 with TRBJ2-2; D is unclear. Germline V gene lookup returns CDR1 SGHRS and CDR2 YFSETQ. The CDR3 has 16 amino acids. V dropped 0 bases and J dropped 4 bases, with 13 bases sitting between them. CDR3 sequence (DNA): TGCGCCAGCAGCTTGGCCCTTCGGGCCTTCACCGGGGAGCTGTTTTTT. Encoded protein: CASSLALRAFTGELFF.

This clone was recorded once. CDR3 bases: TGTGCCAGCAGCGCTGACACCTATGGCTACACCTTC. Protein sequence: CASSADTYGYTF. The chain links TRBV11-2 to TRBJ1-2; no firm D call. Germline CDR1 SGHAT, CDR2 FQNNGV. The CDR3 sequence is 12 residues long. With 5 bases removed from V and 4 bases from J, the gap between germline ends came to 8 bases.

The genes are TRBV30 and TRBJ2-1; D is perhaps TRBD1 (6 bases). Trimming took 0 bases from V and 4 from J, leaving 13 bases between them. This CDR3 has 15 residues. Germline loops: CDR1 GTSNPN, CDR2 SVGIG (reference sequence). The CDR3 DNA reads TGTGCCTGGAGTGTACAGGGCGGTCAGTACAATGAGCAGTTCTTC. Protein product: CAWSVQGGQYNEQFF.

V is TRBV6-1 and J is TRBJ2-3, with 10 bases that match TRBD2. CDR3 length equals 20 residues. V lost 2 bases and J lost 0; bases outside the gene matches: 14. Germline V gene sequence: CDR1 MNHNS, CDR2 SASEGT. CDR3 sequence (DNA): TGTGCCAGCAGTGAAAGGTTCCGGACTAGCGGTTACTCTAGCACAGATACGCAGTATTTT. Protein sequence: CASSERFRTSGYSSTDTQYF.

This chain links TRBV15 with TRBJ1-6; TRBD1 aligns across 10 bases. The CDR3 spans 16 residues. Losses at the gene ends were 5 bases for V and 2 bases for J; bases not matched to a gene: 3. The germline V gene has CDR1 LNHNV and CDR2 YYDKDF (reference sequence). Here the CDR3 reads CATSGTGVTYNSPLHF. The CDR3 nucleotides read TGTGCCACCAGCGGGACAGGGGTTACCTATAATTCACCCCTCCACTTT.

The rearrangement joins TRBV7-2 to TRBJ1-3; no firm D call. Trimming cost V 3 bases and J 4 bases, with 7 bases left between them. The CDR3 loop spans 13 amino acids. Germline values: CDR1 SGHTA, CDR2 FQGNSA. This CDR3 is CASSFREGNTIYF. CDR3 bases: TGTGCCAGCAGCTTTCGAGAGGGAAACACCATATATTTT.

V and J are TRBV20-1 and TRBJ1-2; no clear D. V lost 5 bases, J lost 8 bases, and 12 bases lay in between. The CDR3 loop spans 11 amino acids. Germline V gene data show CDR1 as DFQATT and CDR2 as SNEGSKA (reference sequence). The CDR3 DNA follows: TGCAGTGCTCCGCTAGGGTCAGGCTACACCTTC. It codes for CSAPLGSGYTF.

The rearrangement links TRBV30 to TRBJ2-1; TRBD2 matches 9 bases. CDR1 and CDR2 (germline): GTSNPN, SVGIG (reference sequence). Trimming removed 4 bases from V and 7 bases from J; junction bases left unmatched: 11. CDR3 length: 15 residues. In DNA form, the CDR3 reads TGTGCCTGGACGGGGACTAGCTATTCCCCGAATGAGCAGTTCTTC. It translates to CAWTGTSYSPNEQFF.

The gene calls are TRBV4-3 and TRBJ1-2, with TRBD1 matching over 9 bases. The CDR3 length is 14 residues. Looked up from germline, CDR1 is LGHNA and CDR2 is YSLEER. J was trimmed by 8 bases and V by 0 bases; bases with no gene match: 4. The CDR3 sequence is CASSQEDRGNGYTF. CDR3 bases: TGCGCCAGCAGCCAAGAGGACAGGGGAAACGGCTACACCTTC.

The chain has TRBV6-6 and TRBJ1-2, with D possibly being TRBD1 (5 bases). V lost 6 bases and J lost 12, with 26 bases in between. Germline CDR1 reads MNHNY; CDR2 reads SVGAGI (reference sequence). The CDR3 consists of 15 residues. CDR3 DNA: TGTGCCAGCAGCCGACAGACCGGACTCACCTGGTCAAACACCTTC. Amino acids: CASSRQTGLTWSNTF.

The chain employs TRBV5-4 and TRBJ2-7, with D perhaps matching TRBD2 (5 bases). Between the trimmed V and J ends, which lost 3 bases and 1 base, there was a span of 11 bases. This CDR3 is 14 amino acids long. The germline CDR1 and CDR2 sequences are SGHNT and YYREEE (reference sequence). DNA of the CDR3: TGTGCCAGCAGCTCGGCGGGCGGTTCCTACGAGCAGTACTTC. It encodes CASSSAGGSYEQYF.

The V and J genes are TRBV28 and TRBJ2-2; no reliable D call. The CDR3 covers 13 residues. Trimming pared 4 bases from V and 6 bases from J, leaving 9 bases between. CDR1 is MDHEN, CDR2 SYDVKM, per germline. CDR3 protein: CASSSQGPGELFF. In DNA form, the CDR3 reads TGTGCCAGCAGTTCCCAAGGCCCCGGGGAGCTGTTTTTT. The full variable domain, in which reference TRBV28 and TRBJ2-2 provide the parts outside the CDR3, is DVKVTQSSRYLVKRTGEKVFLECVQDMDHENMFWYRQDPGLGLRLIYFSYDVKMKEKGDIPEGYSVSREKKERFSLILESASTNQTSMYLCASSSQGPGELFFGEGSRLTVL.

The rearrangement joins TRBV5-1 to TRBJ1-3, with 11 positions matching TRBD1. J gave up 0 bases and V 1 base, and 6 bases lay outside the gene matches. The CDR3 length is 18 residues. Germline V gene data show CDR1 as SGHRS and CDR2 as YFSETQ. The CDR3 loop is CASSLTPGQGVSGNTIYF. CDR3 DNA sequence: TGCGCCAGCAGCTTGACCCCGGGACAGGGGGTCTCTGGAAACACCATATATTTT.

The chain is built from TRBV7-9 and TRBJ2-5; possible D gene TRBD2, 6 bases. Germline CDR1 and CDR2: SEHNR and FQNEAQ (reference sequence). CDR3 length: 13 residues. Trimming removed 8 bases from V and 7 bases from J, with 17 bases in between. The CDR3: CASDAGAGGTQYF. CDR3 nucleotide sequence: TGTGCCAGCGACGCCGGGGCCGGGGGGACCCAGTACTTC.

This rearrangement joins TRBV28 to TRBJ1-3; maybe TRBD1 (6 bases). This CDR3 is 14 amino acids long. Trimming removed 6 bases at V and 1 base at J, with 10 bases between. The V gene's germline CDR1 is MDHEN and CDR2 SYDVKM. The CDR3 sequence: CASRGGGSGNTIYF. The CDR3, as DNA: TGTGCCAGCAGAGGAGGGGGGTCTGGAAACACCATATATTTT.

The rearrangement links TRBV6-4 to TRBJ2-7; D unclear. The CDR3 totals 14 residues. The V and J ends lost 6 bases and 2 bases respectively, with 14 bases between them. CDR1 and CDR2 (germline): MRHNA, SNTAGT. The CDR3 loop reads CASRPTSSTYEQYF. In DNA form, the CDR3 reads TGTGCCAGCAGACCGACATCATCGACCTACGAGCAGTACTTC.